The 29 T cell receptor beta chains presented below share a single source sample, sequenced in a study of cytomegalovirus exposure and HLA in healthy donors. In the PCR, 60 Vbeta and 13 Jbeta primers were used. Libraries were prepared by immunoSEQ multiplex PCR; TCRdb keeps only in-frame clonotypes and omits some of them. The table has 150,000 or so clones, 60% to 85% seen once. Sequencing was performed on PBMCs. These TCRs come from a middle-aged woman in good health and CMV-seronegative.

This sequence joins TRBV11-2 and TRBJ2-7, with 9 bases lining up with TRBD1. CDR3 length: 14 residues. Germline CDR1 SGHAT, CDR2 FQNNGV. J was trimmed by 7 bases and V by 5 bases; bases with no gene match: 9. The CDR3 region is CASSVRTGEEEQYF. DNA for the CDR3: TGTGCCAGCAGCGTTCGGACAGGGGAGGAAGAGCAGTACTTC.

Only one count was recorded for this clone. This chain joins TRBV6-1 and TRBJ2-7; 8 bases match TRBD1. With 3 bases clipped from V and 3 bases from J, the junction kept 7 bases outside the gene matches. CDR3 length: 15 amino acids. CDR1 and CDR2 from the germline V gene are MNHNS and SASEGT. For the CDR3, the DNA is TGTGCCAGCAGTGATAGGACAGGGTCTCTCTACGAGCAGTACTTC. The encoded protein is CASSDRTGSLYEQYF.

The CDR3 nucleotides read TGCGCCAGCTCGCGACAGGGATTAGATGCTGAAAAACTGTTTTTT. As protein: CASSRQGLDAEKLFF. The chain is built from TRBV5-1 and TRBJ1-4, with 7 bases fitting TRBD1. Germline CDR1 is SGHRS and CDR2 is YFSETQ. The CDR3 is made up of 15 amino acids. Unmatched junction bases numbered 13, after V lost 7 bases and J lost 7 bases.

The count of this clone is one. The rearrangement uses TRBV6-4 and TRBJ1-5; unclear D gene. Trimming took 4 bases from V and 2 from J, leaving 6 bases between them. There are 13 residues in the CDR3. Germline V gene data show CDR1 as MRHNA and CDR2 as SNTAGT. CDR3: CASSVEGNQPQHF. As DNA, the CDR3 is TGTGCCAGCAGTGTGGAGGGCAATCAGCCCCAGCATTTT.

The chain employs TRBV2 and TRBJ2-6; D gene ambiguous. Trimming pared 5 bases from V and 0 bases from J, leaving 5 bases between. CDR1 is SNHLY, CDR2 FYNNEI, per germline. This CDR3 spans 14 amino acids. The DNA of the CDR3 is TGTGCCAGCAGTCCAAACTCTGGGGCCAACGTCCTGACTTTC. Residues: CASSPNSGANVLTF.

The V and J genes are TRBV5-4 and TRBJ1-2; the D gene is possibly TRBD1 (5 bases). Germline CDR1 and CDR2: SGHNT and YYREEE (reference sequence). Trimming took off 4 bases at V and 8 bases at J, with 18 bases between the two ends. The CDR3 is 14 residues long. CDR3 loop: CASSPRDFAGGYTF. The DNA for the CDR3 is TGTGCCAGCAGCCCTAGGGACTTCGCGGGAGGCTACACCTTC. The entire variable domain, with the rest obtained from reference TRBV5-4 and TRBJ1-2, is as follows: ETGVTQSPTHLIKTRGQQVTLRCSSQSGHNTVSWYQQALGQGPQFIFQYYREEENGRGNFPPRFSGLQFPNYSSELNVNALELDDSALYLCASSPRDFAGGYTFGSGTRLTVV.

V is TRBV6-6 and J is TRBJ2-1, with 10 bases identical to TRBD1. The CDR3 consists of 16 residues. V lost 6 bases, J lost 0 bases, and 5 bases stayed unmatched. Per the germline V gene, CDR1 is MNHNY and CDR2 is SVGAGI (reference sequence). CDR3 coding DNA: TGTGCCAGCAGAGAGGACAGGGGGTACTCCTACAATGAGCAGTTCTTC. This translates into CASREDRGYSYNEQFF.

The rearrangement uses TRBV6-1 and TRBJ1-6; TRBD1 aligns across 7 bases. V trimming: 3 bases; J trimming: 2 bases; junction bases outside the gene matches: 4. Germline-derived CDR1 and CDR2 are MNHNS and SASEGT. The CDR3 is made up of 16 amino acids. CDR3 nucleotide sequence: TGTGCCAGCAGTGAGAGGGGGCTGACCTATAATTCACCCCTCCACTTT. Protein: CASSERGLTYNSPLHF.

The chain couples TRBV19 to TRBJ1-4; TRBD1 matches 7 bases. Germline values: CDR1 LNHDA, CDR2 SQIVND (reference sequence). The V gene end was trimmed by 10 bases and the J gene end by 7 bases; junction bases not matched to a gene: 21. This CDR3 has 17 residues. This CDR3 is CATRPRDRGLGGEKLFF. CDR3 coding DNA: TGTGCCACCAGACCCCGGGACAGAGGATTAGGTGGTGAAAAACTGTTTTTT.

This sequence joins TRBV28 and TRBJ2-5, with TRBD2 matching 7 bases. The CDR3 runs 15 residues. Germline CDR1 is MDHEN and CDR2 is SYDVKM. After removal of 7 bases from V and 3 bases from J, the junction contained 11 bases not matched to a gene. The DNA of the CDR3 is TGTGCCAGCACTCTAGTAGCTGGGGGGGAAGAGACCCAGTACTTC. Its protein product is CASTLVAGGEETQYF.

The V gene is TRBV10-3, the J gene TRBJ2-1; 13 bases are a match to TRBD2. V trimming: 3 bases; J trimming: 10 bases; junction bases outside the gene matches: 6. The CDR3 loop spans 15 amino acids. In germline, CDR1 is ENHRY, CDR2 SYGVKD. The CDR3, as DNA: TGTGCCATCAGTGACGGACTAGCGGGGGTTTTGGAGCAGTTCTTC. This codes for CAISDGLAGVLEQFF.

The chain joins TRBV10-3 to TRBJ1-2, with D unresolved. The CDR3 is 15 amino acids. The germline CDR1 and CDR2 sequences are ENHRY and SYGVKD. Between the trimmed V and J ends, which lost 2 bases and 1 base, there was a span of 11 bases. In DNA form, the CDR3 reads TGTGCCATCAGTGAGGCGCCCGTCGTTAACTATGGCTACACCTTC. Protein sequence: CAISEAPVVNYGYTF.

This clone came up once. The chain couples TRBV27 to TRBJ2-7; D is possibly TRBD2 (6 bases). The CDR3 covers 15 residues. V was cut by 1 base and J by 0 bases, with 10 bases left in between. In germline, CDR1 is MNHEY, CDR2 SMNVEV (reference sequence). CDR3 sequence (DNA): TGTGCCAGCAGTTTATTCGGGGGTCTCTCCTACGAGCAGTACTTC. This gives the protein CASSLFGGLSYEQYF.

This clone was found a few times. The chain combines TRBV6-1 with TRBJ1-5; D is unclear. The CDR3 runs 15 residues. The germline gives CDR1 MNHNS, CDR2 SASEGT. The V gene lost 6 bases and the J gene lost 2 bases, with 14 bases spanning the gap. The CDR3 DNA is TGTGCCAGCAGCGGTACAGCCATGGGCAATCAGCCCCAGCATTTT. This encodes CASSGTAMGNQPQHF.

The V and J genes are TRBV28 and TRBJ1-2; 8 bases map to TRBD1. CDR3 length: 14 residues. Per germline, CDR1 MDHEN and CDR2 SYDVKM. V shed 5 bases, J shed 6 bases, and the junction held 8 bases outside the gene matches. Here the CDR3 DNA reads TGTGCCAGCAGTCACGACAGGGGAGGGCATGGCTACACCTTC. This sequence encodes CASSHDRGGHGYTF.

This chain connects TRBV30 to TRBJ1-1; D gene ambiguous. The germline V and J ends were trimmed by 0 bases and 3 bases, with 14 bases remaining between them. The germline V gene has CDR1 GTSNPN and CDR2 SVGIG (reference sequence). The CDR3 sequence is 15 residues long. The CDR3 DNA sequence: TGTGCCTGGAGTGTAAGAAGGAGACCCGACACTGAAGCTTTCTTT. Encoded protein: CAWSVRRRPDTEAFF.

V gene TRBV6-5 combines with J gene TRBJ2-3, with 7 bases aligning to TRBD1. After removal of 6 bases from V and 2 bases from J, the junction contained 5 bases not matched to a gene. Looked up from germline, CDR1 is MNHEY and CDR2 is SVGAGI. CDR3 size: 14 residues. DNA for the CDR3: TGTGCCAGCAGACCGACAGGGAACACAGATACGCAGTATTTT. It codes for CASRPTGNTDTQYF.

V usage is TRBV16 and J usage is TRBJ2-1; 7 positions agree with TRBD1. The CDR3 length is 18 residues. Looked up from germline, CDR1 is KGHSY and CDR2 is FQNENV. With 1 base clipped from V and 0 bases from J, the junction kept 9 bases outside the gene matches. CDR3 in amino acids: CASSQLGQARTSYNEQFF. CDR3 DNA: TGTGCCAGCAGCCAATTAGGACAGGCCCGTACCTCCTACAATGAGCAGTTCTTC.

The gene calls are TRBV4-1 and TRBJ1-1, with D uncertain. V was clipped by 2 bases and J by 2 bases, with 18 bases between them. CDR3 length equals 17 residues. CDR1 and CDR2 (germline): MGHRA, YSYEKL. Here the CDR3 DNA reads TGCGCCAGCAGCCAACCCACCAAGGGCCGGGAAAACACTGAAGCTTTCTTT. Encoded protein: CASSQPTKGRENTEAFF.

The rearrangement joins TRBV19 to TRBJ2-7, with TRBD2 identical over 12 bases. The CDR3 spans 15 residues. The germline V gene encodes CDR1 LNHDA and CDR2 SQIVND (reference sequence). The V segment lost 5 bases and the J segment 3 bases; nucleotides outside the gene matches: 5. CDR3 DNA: TGTGCCAGTAGTCCCACTAGCGGGGGGTACTACGAGCAGTACTTC. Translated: CASSPTSGGYYEQYF.

The CDR3 DNA reads as TGTGCCAGCAGTTACGCAGGGGGCGCAGACTATGGCTACACCTTC. It is translated as CASSYAGGADYGYTF. V usage is TRBV6-5 and J usage is TRBJ1-2; TRBD1 matches at 8 bases. Trimming took 2 bases from V and 3 from J; bases not matched to a gene: 5. The CDR3 is made up of 15 amino acids. Germline V gives CDR1 MNHEY, CDR2 SVGAGI.

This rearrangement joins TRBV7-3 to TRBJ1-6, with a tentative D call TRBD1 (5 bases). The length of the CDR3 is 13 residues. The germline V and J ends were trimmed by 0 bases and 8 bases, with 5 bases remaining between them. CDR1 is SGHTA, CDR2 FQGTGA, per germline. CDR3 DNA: TGTGCCAGCAGCTTAACCAGGGATTCACCCCTCCACTTT. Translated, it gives CASSLTRDSPLHF.

As DNA, the CDR3 is TGTGCCAGCAGCATATTCCAGGGTTCCCATCAGCCCCAGCATTTT. Translated, it gives CASSIFQGSHQPQHF. The chain uses TRBV7-2 and TRBJ1-5; D might be TRBD1 (5 bases). Germline V gene data show CDR1 as SGHTA and CDR2 as FQGNSA. The V end was cut by 5 bases, the J end by 5 bases, with 16 bases between. The CDR3 loop spans 15 amino acids.

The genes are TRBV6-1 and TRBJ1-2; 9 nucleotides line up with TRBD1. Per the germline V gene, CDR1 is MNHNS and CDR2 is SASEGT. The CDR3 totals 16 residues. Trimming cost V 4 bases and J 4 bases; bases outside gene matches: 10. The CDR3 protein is CASSALPGQGTYGYTF. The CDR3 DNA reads TGTGCCAGCAGTGCTCTCCCGGGACAGGGCACCTATGGCTACACCTTC.

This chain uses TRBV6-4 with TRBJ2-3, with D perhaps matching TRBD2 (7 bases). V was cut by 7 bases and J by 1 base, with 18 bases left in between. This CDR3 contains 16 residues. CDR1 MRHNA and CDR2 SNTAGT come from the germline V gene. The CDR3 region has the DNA TGTGCCAGCAAAGCAAATCGGGGGGCGGGCACAGATACGCAGTATTTT. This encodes CASKANRGAGTDTQYF.

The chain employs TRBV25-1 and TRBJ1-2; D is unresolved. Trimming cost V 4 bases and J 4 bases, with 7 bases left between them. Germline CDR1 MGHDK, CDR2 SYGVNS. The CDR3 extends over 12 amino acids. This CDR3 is CASSGLSYGYTF. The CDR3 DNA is TGTGCCAGCAGTGGACTTTCCTATGGCTACACCTTC.

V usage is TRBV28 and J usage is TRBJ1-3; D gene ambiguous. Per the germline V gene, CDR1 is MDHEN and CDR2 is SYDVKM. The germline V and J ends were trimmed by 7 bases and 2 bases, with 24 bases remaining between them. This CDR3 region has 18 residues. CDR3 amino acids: CASNPSGEGQRAGNTIYF. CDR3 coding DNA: TGTGCCAGCAACCCCTCTGGGGAGGGTCAAAGAGCTGGAAACACCATATATTTT.

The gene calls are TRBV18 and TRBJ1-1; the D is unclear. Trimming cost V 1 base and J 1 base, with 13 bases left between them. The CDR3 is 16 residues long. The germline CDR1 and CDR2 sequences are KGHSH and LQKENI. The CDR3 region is CASSPQGAGSNTEAFF. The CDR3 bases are TGTGCCAGCTCACCACAGGGTGCGGGATCGAACACTGAAGCTTTCTTT.

The CDR3 loop is CASSLWRDRGVDTQYF. The CDR3 nucleotides are TGTGCCAGCAGCTTGTGGCGGGACAGGGGAGTAGATACGCAGTATTTT. The genes are TRBV7-8 and TRBJ2-3; 10 positions match TRBD1. This CDR3 is 16 amino acids long. V shed 3 bases, J shed 5 bases, and the junction held 8 bases outside the gene matches. Germline V gene sequence: CDR1 SGHVS, CDR2 FQNEAQ. Drawing the rest from reference TRBV7-8 and TRBJ2-3, the complete variable domain is GAGVSQSPRYKVAKRGQDVALRCDPISGHVSLFWYQQALGQGPEFLTYFQNEAQLDKSGLPSDRFFAERPEGSVSTLKIQRTQQEDSAVYLCASSLWRDRGVDTQYFGPGTRLTVL.